One sample yielded the 29 T cell receptor beta chains listed below, sequenced in a study of blood T cells in healthy people across ages. Using a J-beta primer mix together with a sample-barcoded 5' primer, a second PCR was run for roughly 7 to 12 cycles. TCRdb independently ran MiXCR on the 5' RACE reads; one entry per CDR3 protein. The table lists over 1,500,000 distinct CDR3 sequences, just under 50% of them singletons. The sample consisted of blood. All receptors come from a woman in her 40s in good health.

The rearrangement uses TRBV20-1 and TRBJ2-4, with 9 bases aligning to TRBD1. TRBJ2-7 explains the end of the DNA better; the J call may be wrong. In germline, CDR1 is DFQATT, CDR2 SNEGSKA (reference sequence). The CDR3 loop spans 17 amino acids. CDR3 nucleotides: TGCAGTGCTAGAGATCTAATGGGACAGGGCAATCCCTACGAGCAGTACTTC. Translated, it gives CSARDLMGQGNPYEQYF.

The chain links TRBV15 to TRBJ2-5, with D possibly being TRBD2 (6 bases). With 1 base removed from V and 11 bases from J, the gap between germline ends came to 17 bases. The CDR3 sequence is 14 residues long. Germline V lookup: CDR1 LNHNV, CDR2 YYDKDF (reference sequence). DNA for the CDR3: TGTGCCACCAGCAGAGTGGTCTTATGGGGGGAGCAGTACTTC. Protein sequence: CATSRVVLWGEQYF.

The chain uses TRBV20-1 and TRBJ2-5; no reliable D call. V was trimmed by 3 bases and J by 4 bases, leaving 9 bases between them. This CDR3 is 12 amino acids long. CDR1 is DFQATT, CDR2 SNEGSKA, per germline (reference sequence). The CDR3 loop is CSASEWVETQYF. The CDR3 DNA sequence: TGCAGTGCTAGCGAGTGGGTAGAGACCCAGTACTTC.

The CDR3: CSADKNRGLNNEQFF. CDR3 in DNA: TGCAGCGCCGATAAAAACAGGGGGCTCAACAATGAGCAGTTCTTC. The chain couples TRBV29-1 to TRBJ2-1; TRBD1 matches at 9 bases. There are 15 residues in the CDR3. The germline V gene encodes CDR1 SQVTM and CDR2 ANQGSEA. V dropped 7 bases and J dropped 5; count of bases not matched to a gene: 12.

This clonotype turned up a few times. The chain uses TRBV4-1 and TRBJ2-1; D is undetermined. V shed 4 bases and J shed 9 bases, with 10 bases lying between them. The length of the CDR3 is 12 residues. Germline-derived CDR1 and CDR2 are MGHRA and YSYEKL. CDR3 in amino acids: CASSLVHGEQFF. The CDR3, as DNA: TGCGCCAGCAGCCTGGTACACGGTGAGCAGTTCTTC.

The J gene is TRBJ2-1, the V gene TRBV28; the match to TRBD1 covers 7 bases. The CDR3 consists of 18 residues. V shed 3 bases, J shed 4 bases, and the junction held 15 bases outside the gene matches. Germline V gene sequence: CDR1 MDHEN, CDR2 SYDVKM. The CDR3 DNA reads TGTGCCAGCAGTTTTAGTAGGACAGGACAAACGGGGTACAATGAGCAGTTCTTC. It is translated as CASSFSRTGQTGYNEQFF.

Many counts were recorded for this clonotype. The genes are TRBV29-1 and TRBJ2-7, with 7 bases aligning to TRBD1. Losses at the gene ends were 7 bases for V and 2 bases for J; bases not matched to a gene: 8. Germline V gene data show CDR1 as SQVTM and CDR2 as ANQGSEA. The length of the CDR3 is 13 residues. This CDR3 reads CSAWTGETYEQYF. CDR3 nucleotides: TGCAGCGCCTGGACAGGAGAGACCTACGAGCAGTACTTC.

This sequence joins TRBV10-3 and TRBJ1-1; no firm D call. This CDR3 region has 15 residues. Germline V gene lookup returns CDR1 ENHRY and CDR2 SYGVKD. Trimming took off 3 bases at V and 3 bases at J, with 14 bases between the two ends. The CDR3 DNA is TGTGCCATCAGTGATCCCAGGCTGAGGGACACTGAAGCTTTCTTT. It is translated as CAISDPRLRDTEAFF.

This clonotype was counted only a few times. CDR3 in DNA: TGCGCCAGCAGTGCCGAAAACTCCTACGAGCAGTACTTC. This translates into CASSAENSYEQYF. The chain couples TRBV5-1 to TRBJ2-7, with D unclear. The CDR3 sequence is 13 residues long. Per germline, CDR1 SGHRS and CDR2 YFSETQ. The V gene lost 5 bases and the J gene lost 0 bases, with 9 bases spanning the gap.

The J gene is TRBJ1-6, the V gene TRBV7-8; D uncertain. This CDR3 contains 15 residues. Germline assignment: CDR1 SGHVS and CDR2 FQNEAQ. The germline V and J ends were trimmed by 1 base and 7 bases, with 11 bases remaining between them. Here the CDR3 reads CASSLGGSQNSPLHF. As DNA, the CDR3 is TGTGCCAGCAGCTTAGGAGGCAGCCAAAATTCACCCCTCCACTTT.

V usage is TRBV20-1 and J usage is TRBJ2-4; D tentatively reads TRBD1 or TRBD2 (6 bases each). Gene TRBJ2-7 matches the end of the DNA better, so the J call may be wrong. The V gene's germline CDR1 is DFQATT and CDR2 SNEGSKA (reference sequence). The CDR3 has 13 amino acids. Here the CDR3 reads CSAVWGAQNEQYF. Here the CDR3 DNA reads TGCAGTGCCGTATGGGGGGCCCAAAACGAGCAGTACTTC.

The V gene is TRBV7-2, the J gene TRBJ2-3; D is unclear. The germline gives CDR1 SGHTA, CDR2 FQGNSA. There are 15 residues in the CDR3. The V and J ends lost 1 base and 2 bases respectively, with 10 bases between them. CDR3: CASSLVGSVTDTQYF. In nucleotides, the CDR3 is TGTGCCAGCAGCTTAGTGGGCAGCGTCACAGATACGCAGTATTTT.

The chain couples TRBV4-1 to TRBJ1-4; D perhaps matches TRBD1 (5 bases). The CDR3 runs 16 residues. Trimming took 1 base from V and 7 from J, leaving 16 bases between them. Germline CDR1 reads MGHRA; CDR2 reads YSYEKL. The CDR3, as DNA: TGCGCCAGCAGCCAAGTCTTGAGGGCTGGGGGTGAAAAACTGTTTTTT. Translation: CASSQVLRAGGEKLFF.

In the case of this clonotype: Just one base apart from a much larger clone, this may be a read error. This chain joins TRBV5-1 and TRBJ2-1; D is possibly TRBD2 (5 bases). The J call may be mistaken, given a closer DNA end match to TRBJ2-7. CDR1 is SGHRS and CDR2 is YFSETQ in the germline V gene. The CDR3 spans 14 residues. CDR3 nucleotides: TGCGCCAGCAGAGAGGCGGGCTCCTACAATGAGCAGTACTTC. This codes for CASREAGSYNEQYF.

On this clonotype itself: A read error may produce the germline difference seen at one junction end. This chain joins TRBV6-5 and TRBJ2-1; TRBD2 is a possible D gene (6 bases). The CDR3 contains 17 residues. Per germline, CDR1 MNHEY and CDR2 SVGAGI. CDR3 amino acids: CAGSLRRDGNSYNEQFF. The CDR3 nucleotides are TGTGCCGGCAGTTTGAGGAGGGACGGGAACTCCTACAATGAGCAGTTCTTC.

The rearrangement uses TRBV7-8 and TRBJ2-3, with TRBD2 as a possible D gene (6 bases). The germline CDR1 and CDR2 sequences are SGHVS and FQNEAQ. This CDR3 has 16 residues. Deletions cut 5 bases from V and 2 bases from J, with 17 bases between. The CDR3 nucleotides are TGTGCCAGCAGCCAAGGGACTCGCCATACCACAGATACGCAGTATTTT. Protein: CASSQGTRHTTDTQYF. The complete variable domain, with remaining parts taken from reference TRBV7-8 and TRBJ2-3, reads GAGVSQSPRYKVAKRGQDVALRCDPISGHVSLFWYQQALGQGPEFLTYFQNEAQLDKSGLPSDRFFAERPEGSVSTLKIQRTQQEDSAVYLCASSQGTRHTTDTQYFGPGTRLTVL.

This chain joins TRBV27 and TRBJ2-6; D may be TRBD2 (6 bases). The V gene lost 0 bases and the J gene lost 0 bases, with 9 bases spanning the gap. This CDR3 spans 17 amino acids. Germline CDR1 and CDR2: MNHEY and SMNVEV (reference sequence). The CDR3 DNA follows: TGTGCCAGCAGTTTATCGGGACTGATCTCTGGGGCCAACGTCCTGACTTTC. This encodes CASSLSGLISGANVLTF.

This clonotype has a handful of counts. The chain is built from TRBV3-1 and TRBJ2-5; D possibly corresponds to TRBD2 (7 bases). The CDR3 sequence is 15 residues long. V lost 10 bases to trimming and J lost 1 base, with 19 bases between them. Looked up from germline, CDR1 is LGHDT and CDR2 is YNNKEL (reference sequence). The CDR3 spells CATHVSAGAQETQYF. CDR3 DNA: TGTGCCACTCACGTTTCGGCGGGGGCCCAAGAGACCCAGTACTTC.

The chain recombines TRBV5-1 with TRBJ2-4; TRBD2 matches at 8 bases. CDR1 and CDR2 from the germline V gene are SGHRS and YFSETQ. Trimming took 3 bases from V and 9 from J; bases not matched to a gene: 11. This CDR3 is 15 amino acids long. In DNA form, the CDR3 reads TGCGCCAGCAGCTCCTCGGGACTAGGGTTTGGCATTCAGTACTTC. Its translation: CASSSSGLGFGIQYF.

The chain uses TRBV6-1 and TRBJ2-1; the match to TRBD2 covers 10 bases. Germline lookup yields CDR1 MNHNS and CDR2 SASEGT. CDR3 length equals 19 residues. Unmatched junction bases numbered 14, after V lost 6 bases and J lost 0 bases. The CDR3: CASRTRYWSGGGSYNEQFF. CDR3 DNA sequence: TGTGCCAGCAGGACCCGGTATTGGAGCGGGGGGGGCTCCTACAATGAGCAGTTCTTC.

In this sample, this clonotype turned up a few times. The chain has TRBV5-1 and TRBJ2-1; D possibly corresponds to TRBD1 (5 bases). The CDR3 totals 11 residues. Germline lookup yields CDR1 SGHRS and CDR2 YFSETQ. With 4 bases removed from V and 11 bases from J, the gap between germline ends came to 10 bases. The CDR3 DNA reads as TGCGCCAGCAGCATTGACAGCCAGCAGTTCTTC. Its protein is CASSIDSQQFF.

The rearrangement links TRBV12-3 or TRBV12-4 to TRBJ1-6, with D maybe TRBD1 (5 bases). The CDR3 has 15 residues. Trimming stripped 3 bases from V and 10 bases from J, with 16 bases between. The CDR3 loop is CASSLVGPKWSPLHF. Here the CDR3 DNA reads TGTGCCAGCAGTTTGGTGGGACCGAAGTGGTCACCCCTCCACTTT.

This clonotype has more than one count but fewer than ten. V gene TRBV20-1 combines with J gene TRBJ2-5, with 10 bases lining up with TRBD2. The CDR3 spans 15 residues. The V and J ends lost 3 bases and 5 bases, in that order; junction bases with no gene match: 9. Germline CDR1 is DFQATT and CDR2 is SNEGSKA (reference sequence). CDR3 in amino acids: CSASFPSGGFETQYF. CDR3 sequence (DNA): TGCAGTGCTAGCTTCCCTAGCGGGGGTTTTGAGACCCAGTACTTC.

The chain carries TRBV4-3 and TRBJ1-2, with a weak D call TRBD1 (6 bases). V was pared by 1 base and J by 7 bases, with 22 bases between. The CDR3 extends over 17 amino acids. Germline V gives CDR1 LGHNA, CDR2 YSLEER. CDR3 coding DNA: TGCGCCAGCAGCCAAGTGCACGAGGGAGGGGGGCTCGGTGGCTACACCTTC. Amino acid sequence: CASSQVHEGGGLGGYTF.

The chain couples TRBV20-1 to TRBJ1-2; 11 bases line up with TRBD1. The CDR3 has 14 amino acids. V was clipped by 4 bases and J by 5 bases; unmatched bases: 6. Germline CDR1 reads DFQATT; CDR2 reads SNEGSKA (reference sequence). In DNA form, the CDR3 reads TGCAGTGCTAACCAGGACAGGGGGCTTTATGGCTACACCTTC. Translated: CSANQDRGLYGYTF.

The rearrangement joins TRBV27 to TRBJ2-5; 11 positions match TRBD1. The end of the DNA fits TRBJ2-7 better, so the J call may be wrong. CDR1 MNHEY and CDR2 SMNVEV come from the germline V gene (reference sequence). CDR3 size: 14 residues. The CDR3 loop is CASSFRDRGNEQYF. For the CDR3, the DNA is TGTGCCAGCAGTTTTCGGGACAGGGGGAACGAGCAGTACTTC.

The V and J genes are TRBV27 and TRBJ2-1; 7 bases align to TRBD1. CDR1 MNHEY and CDR2 SMNVEV come from the germline V gene (reference sequence). V shed 2 bases, J shed 2 bases, and the junction held 6 bases outside the gene matches. The CDR3 covers 16 residues. The CDR3 spells CASSLGSGTAYNEQFF. CDR3 nucleotides: TGTGCCAGCAGTTTAGGGTCCGGGACAGCCTACAATGAGCAGTTCTTC.

This clonotype was seen more than once but under ten times. The chain combines TRBV7-9 with TRBJ2-5; TRBD2 agrees at 9 bases. Trimming cost V 7 bases and J 4 bases; bases outside gene matches: 13. From germline, CDR1 is SEHNR and CDR2 FQNEAQ (reference sequence). The CDR3 covers 16 residues. In nucleotides, the CDR3 is TGTGCCAGCAAGCGGGGGGCCTCCTCGAGGATAGAGACCCAGTACTTC. It yields the protein CASKRGASSRIETQYF. The variable domain in full, with the rest retrieved from reference TRBV7-9 and TRBJ2-5, is DTGVSQNPRHKITKRGQNVTFRCDPISEHNRLYWYRQTLGQGPEFLTYFQNEAQLEKSRLLSDRFSAERPKGSFSTLEIQRTEQGDSAMYLCASKRGASSRIETQYFGPGTRLLVL.

V gene TRBV4-3 combines with J gene TRBJ1-2, with 11 bases fitting TRBD1. V lost 3 bases and J lost 7; bases outside the gene matches: 7. This CDR3 comprises 15 residues. Germline CDR1 reads LGHNA; CDR2 reads YSLEER. The CDR3 spells CASSQTLGQGGGYTF. The DNA of the CDR3 is TGCGCCAGCAGCCAGACACTGGGACAGGGGGGTGGCTACACCTTC.